A single sample is the source of the 31 T cell receptor beta chains below, sequenced in a study of T cell responses to AZD1222 COVID-19 vaccine. Sequencing was performed with immunoSEQ multiplex PCR; in TCRdb, only in-frame clones are kept and a portion is missing. The table records approximately 150,000 clones, 75% to 90% of them present only once. Sequenced here: peripheral blood, sampled 28 days after the second AZD1222 dose. These receptors originate from an adult who received the AZD1222 COVID-19 vaccine.

This chain links TRBV9 with TRBJ1-3; D is uncertain. The CDR3 runs to 17 residues. The germline V gene has CDR1 SGDLS and CDR2 YYNGEE. V gave up 2 bases and J gave up 2 bases, with 17 bases separating them. CDR3 residues: CASSVSSGVGAGNTIYF. CDR3 nucleotide sequence: TGTGCCAGCAGCGTGTCATCTGGGGTGGGTGCTGGAAACACCATATATTTT.

This sequence joins TRBV7-2 and TRBJ2-7; 12 bases fit TRBD2. The CDR3 is made up of 14 amino acids. Germline trimming cut 6 bases from V and 2 bases from J; bases unmatched to any gene: 2. Germline lookup yields CDR1 SGHTA and CDR2 FQGNSA. CDR3 loop: CASSRTSGTYEQYF. CDR3 sequence (DNA): TGTGCCAGCAGTCGGACTAGCGGGACCTACGAGCAGTACTTC.

CDR3 bases: TGTGCCAGCAATAGACATGACAATCAGCCCCAGCATTTT. Protein: CASNRHDNQPQHF. This chain links TRBV12-3 or TRBV12-4 with TRBJ1-5; D uncertain. CDR3 length: 13 residues. Trimming left V 7 bases short and J 3 bases short, with 10 bases between.

As DNA, the CDR3 is TGTGCCAGCAGCTTGGGCCTAGCGATCGGCTACAATGAGCAGTTCTTC. It specifies CASSLGLAIGYNEQFF. This chain joins TRBV13 and TRBJ2-1; tentative D call: TRBD2 (6 bases). The germline V and J ends were trimmed by 3 bases and 3 bases, with 15 bases remaining between them. The CDR3 runs to 16 residues. The germline V gene encodes CDR1 PRHDT and CDR2 FYEKMQ (reference sequence).

The chain links TRBV4-3 to TRBJ1-3; no definite D call. Germline CDR1 is LGHNA and CDR2 is YSLEER. The CDR3 runs to 17 residues. Deletions cut 0 bases from V and 0 bases from J, with 12 bases between. CDR3 coding DNA: TGCGCCAGCAGCCAAGATCCGGGCAGTTACTCTGGAAACACCATATATTTT. This translates into CASSQDPGSYSGNTIYF.

The chain recombines TRBV28 with TRBJ1-1, with D perhaps matching TRBD1 (5 bases). CDR1 and CDR2 (germline): MDHEN, SYDVKM. Trimming took 2 bases from V and 6 from J, leaving 10 bases between them. The CDR3 loop spans 13 amino acids. The CDR3 sequence is CASSLGWDAEAFF. CDR3 DNA sequence: TGTGCCAGCAGTTTAGGTTGGGACGCTGAAGCTTTCTTT.

This rearrangement joins TRBV6-6 to TRBJ1-2, with D maybe TRBD1 (6 bases). The CDR3 covers 15 residues. In germline, CDR1 is MNHNY, CDR2 SVGAGI (reference sequence). The V and J ends lost 6 bases and 1 base respectively, with 15 bases between them. The DNA for the CDR3 is TGTGCCAGCAGCCCAACTGGACAGCTTAACTATGGCTACACCTTC. It specifies CASSPTGQLNYGYTF.

The chain uses TRBV28 and TRBJ2-1; D unclear. Germline CDR1 is MDHEN and CDR2 is SYDVKM. This CDR3 is built from 15 residues. V was trimmed by 3 bases and J by 0 bases, leaving 9 bases between them. The chain's CDR3 is CASSFSRFSYNEQFF. The DNA for the CDR3 is TGTGCCAGCAGTTTTTCCAGATTCTCCTACAATGAGCAGTTCTTC.

The chain carries TRBV28 and TRBJ2-1; weak D call: TRBD2 (6 bases). The CDR3 has 15 amino acids. V was cut by 5 bases and J by 3 bases, with 14 bases left in between. CDR1 and CDR2 from the germline V gene are MDHEN and SYDVKM. The CDR3 is CASSRDSSYYNEQFF. CDR3 bases: TGTGCCAGCAGTCGGGACTCATCCTACTACAATGAGCAGTTCTTC.

CDR3: CATRGGGYNEQFF. DNA for the CDR3: TGTGCCACCCGTGGCGGGGGGTACAATGAGCAGTTCTTC. This chain connects TRBV24-1 to TRBJ2-1; TRBD2 agrees at 8 bases. In germline, CDR1 is KGHDR, CDR2 SFDVKD. The CDR3 is 13 residues long. Trimming at V came to 9 bases and at J to 4 bases, leaving 4 bases not matched to a gene.

The chain combines TRBV6-5 with TRBJ1-5, with D tentatively TRBD1 (5 bases). Germline assignment: CDR1 MNHEY and CDR2 SVGAGI. The length of the CDR3 is 14 residues. Deletions cut 11 bases from V and 6 bases from J, with 20 bases between. CDR3 DNA sequence: TGTGCCTCAGCAGTTTGGGGGGAAAGTCAGCCCCAGCATTTT. The encoded protein is CASAVWGESQPQHF.

This CDR3 is CASSQTNAYVEKLFF. CDR3 DNA: TGCGCCAGCAGCCAAACTAACGCGTATGTCGAAAAACTGTTTTTT. The chain employs TRBV4-3 and TRBJ1-4, with D hard to call. This CDR3 spans 15 amino acids. Germline V gene lookup returns CDR1 LGHNA and CDR2 YSLEER. V was trimmed by 2 bases and J by 8 bases, leaving 15 bases between them.

The rearrangement links TRBV2 to TRBJ2-1, with unresolved D. V was pared by 5 bases and J by 1 base, with 15 bases between. The CDR3 sequence is 16 residues long. The V gene's germline CDR1 is SNHLY and CDR2 FYNNEI. CDR3 region: CASSFLASVSYNEQFF. The CDR3 DNA follows: TGTGCCAGCAGTTTCCTGGCGTCGGTATCCTACAATGAGCAGTTCTTC.

DNA for the CDR3: TGTGCCTGGAAGGCAGGGCGTGGGGAGACCCAGTACTTC. The encoded protein is CAWKAGRGETQYF. This chain uses TRBV30 with TRBJ2-5, with TRBD1 as a possible D gene (5 bases). CDR1 GTSNPN and CDR2 SVGIG come from the germline V gene (reference sequence). V lost 4 bases, J lost 5 bases, and 14 bases lay in between. The CDR3 consists of 13 residues.

This chain uses TRBV7-9 with TRBJ2-2; tentative D call: TRBD2 (7 bases). Trimming removed 5 bases at V and 6 bases at J, with 19 bases between. From germline, CDR1 is SEHNR and CDR2 FQNEAQ (reference sequence). This CDR3 region has 16 residues. This CDR3 is CASSPSWGGAAGELFF. The CDR3, as DNA: TGTGCCAGCAGCCCGAGTTGGGGGGGCGCTGCCGGGGAGCTGTTTTTT. Full variable domain (remainder filled in from reference TRBV7-9 and TRBJ2-2): DTGVSQNPRHKITKRGQNVTFRCDPISEHNRLYWYRQTLGQGPEFLTYFQNEAQLEKSRLLSDRFSAERPKGSFSTLEIQRTEQGDSAMYLCASSPSWGGAAGELFFGEGSRLTVL.

J is TRBJ1-2 and V is TRBV20-1, with 7 bases that match TRBD1. With 8 bases clipped from V and 4 bases from J, the junction kept 4 bases outside the gene matches. The germline gives CDR1 DFQATT, CDR2 SNEGSKA (reference sequence). The CDR3 is made up of 11 amino acids. DNA for the CDR3: TGCAGTACTACAGGGGCCTATGGCTACACCTTC. The encoded protein is CSTTGAYGYTF.

This sequence joins TRBV7-2 and TRBJ2-1, with a tentative D call TRBD1 (5 bases). The ends were cut back, 3 bases at V and 6 bases at J, with 12 bases in the middle. The germline V gene has CDR1 SGHTA and CDR2 FQGNSA. The CDR3 runs 14 residues. In DNA, the CDR3 is TGTGCCAGCAGCTTTGACAGAATAGGCAATGAGCAGTTCTTC. Its protein product is CASSFDRIGNEQFF.

The J gene is TRBJ2-7, the V gene TRBV5-4, with 8 positions matching TRBD2. Germline V lookup: CDR1 SGHNT, CDR2 YYREEE (reference sequence). This CDR3 contains 18 residues. Unmatched junction bases numbered 16, after V lost 1 base and J lost 4 bases. CDR3 DNA sequence: TGTGCCAGCAGCTTGCTTTTGGTAGCGGGAACCAAAAGTTACGAGCAGTACTTC. Encoded protein: CASSLLLVAGTKSYEQYF.

V is TRBV7-2 and J is TRBJ2-6; 9 nucleotides align to TRBD1. V lost 5 bases, J lost 3 bases, and 8 bases stayed unmatched. Germline assignment: CDR1 SGHTA and CDR2 FQGNSA. The CDR3 totals 17 residues. The CDR3 bases are TGTGCCAGCAGCCCCGGGACAGGGTCTGATGGGGCCAACGTCCTGACTTTC. Its protein product is CASSPGTGSDGANVLTF.

The rearrangement links TRBV19 to TRBJ1-5; D gene unclear. The length of the CDR3 is 11 residues. Trimming took off 10 bases at V and 0 bases at J, with 4 bases between the two ends. The germline gives CDR1 LNHDA, CDR2 SQIVND (reference sequence). As DNA, the CDR3 is TGTGCCACCAATAGCAATCAGCCCCAGCATTTT. Translated, it gives CATNSNQPQHF.

The CDR3, as DNA: TGCGCCAGCAGGCAACAGGGGGCGCAGAGGCGAAACACTGAAGCTTTCTTT. Amino acid sequence: CASRQQGAQRRNTEAFF. J is TRBJ1-1 and V is TRBV5-1; TRBD1 matches at 9 bases. V gave up 5 bases and J gave up 2 bases; unmatched junction bases: 13. The V gene's germline CDR1 is SGHRS and CDR2 YFSETQ. This CDR3 has 17 amino acids.

CDR3 nucleotides: TGCGCCAGCAGCCAAGATAGGACAGGGGATCTGCCCCAGCATTTT. Translating gives CASSQDRTGDLPQHF. The V and J genes are TRBV4-3 and TRBJ1-5, with 9 bases matching TRBD1. V trimming: 0 bases; J trimming: 9 bases; junction bases outside the gene matches: 6. Per the germline V gene, CDR1 is LGHNA and CDR2 is YSLEER. The CDR3 length is 15 residues.

This clone showed up just once. The V call is TRBV2, the J call TRBJ2-1; 9 bases agree with TRBD1. Losses at the gene ends were 8 bases for V and 7 bases for J; bases not matched to a gene: 9. The CDR3 covers 14 residues. CDR1 is SNHLY, CDR2 FYNNEI, per germline. The CDR3 nucleotides are TGTGCCAGCGGAGTAGGACAGGGGTTTAATGAGCAGTTCTTC. Translating it yields CASGVGQGFNEQFF.

The table lists this clone with a count of one. The V and J genes are TRBV27 and TRBJ1-4; no firm D call. V was pared by 3 bases and J by 8 bases, with 13 bases between. Germline CDR1 is MNHEY and CDR2 is SMNVEV (reference sequence). The CDR3 consists of 14 residues. CDR3 nucleotide sequence: TGTGCCAGCAGTTTGGACCAGCAAAGGGAAAAACTGTTTTTT. Translation: CASSLDQQREKLFF.

The V and J genes are TRBV5-4 and TRBJ2-7; possibly TRBD1 or TRBD2 for D (5 bases each). The CDR3 sequence is 13 residues long. Germline V gene data show CDR1 as SGHNT and CDR2 as YYREEE (reference sequence). Trimming took 4 bases from V and 4 from J, leaving 12 bases between them. Here the CDR3 DNA reads TGTGCCAGCAGCCCCGGGACGGTATACGAGCAGTACTTC. This codes for CASSPGTVYEQYF.

V gene TRBV24-1 combines with J gene TRBJ2-7; 7 bases are shared with TRBD2. V trimming: 4 bases; J trimming: 2 bases; junction bases outside the gene matches: 7. Germline V gene data show CDR1 as KGHDR and CDR2 as SFDVKD. This CDR3 is built from 15 residues. In nucleotides, the CDR3 is TGTGCCACCAGTGACTCTAGCGGTCCCCCCTACGAGCAGTACTTC. Its translation is CATSDSSGPPYEQYF.

This chain links TRBV11-2 with TRBJ2-2; D ambiguous. The CDR3 consists of 13 residues. The ends were cut back, 2 bases at V and 4 bases at J, with 5 bases in the middle. Germline V CDR1 and CDR2: SGHAT, FQNNGV. CDR3 nucleotide sequence: TGTGCCAGCAGCTTAACGATCACCGGGGAGCTGTTTTTT. It is translated as CASSLTITGELFF.

The chain links TRBV7-2 to TRBJ1-2; 9 bases fit TRBD1. In germline, CDR1 is SGHTA, CDR2 FQGNSA. The CDR3 extends over 15 amino acids. The V and J ends lost 1 base and 5 bases, in that order; junction bases with no gene match: 5. Written as DNA, the CDR3 is TGTGCCAGCAGCTTAGGTCCGGGACAGGGTTATGGCTACACCTTC. Translation gives CASSLGPGQGYGYTF.

The gene calls are TRBV9 and TRBJ2-1; D tentatively fits TRBD1 or TRBD2 (5 bases each). The CDR3 is made up of 15 amino acids. The V gene's germline CDR1 is SGDLS and CDR2 YYNGEE. With 0 bases removed from V and 7 bases from J, the gap between germline ends came to 14 bases. The CDR3 DNA reads TGTGCCAGCAGCGTAGCCATGGGGGTGCGGAATGAGCAGTTCTTC. Translated, it gives CASSVAMGVRNEQFF.

This clone was detected only once. The gene calls are TRBV5-4 and TRBJ1-4; TRBD1 aligns across 9 bases. Trimming took 4 bases from V and 5 from J; bases not matched to a gene: 6. The CDR3 is 15 amino acids. Per germline, CDR1 SGHNT and CDR2 YYREEE (reference sequence). The CDR3 region has the DNA TGTGCCAGCAGCCTTTCCGGGACAGGGAATGAAAAACTGTTTTTT. This encodes CASSLSGTGNEKLFF.

This sequence joins TRBV15 and TRBJ1-4; D possibly corresponds to TRBD1 (6 bases). Trimming stripped 0 bases from V and 7 bases from J, with 12 bases between. The CDR3 contains 15 residues. CDR1 and CDR2 from the germline V gene are LNHNV and YYDKDF (reference sequence). CDR3 region: CATSRDLGGGEKLFF. The CDR3 DNA reads TGTGCCACCAGCAGAGATTTAGGGGGAGGTGAAAAACTGTTTTTT.